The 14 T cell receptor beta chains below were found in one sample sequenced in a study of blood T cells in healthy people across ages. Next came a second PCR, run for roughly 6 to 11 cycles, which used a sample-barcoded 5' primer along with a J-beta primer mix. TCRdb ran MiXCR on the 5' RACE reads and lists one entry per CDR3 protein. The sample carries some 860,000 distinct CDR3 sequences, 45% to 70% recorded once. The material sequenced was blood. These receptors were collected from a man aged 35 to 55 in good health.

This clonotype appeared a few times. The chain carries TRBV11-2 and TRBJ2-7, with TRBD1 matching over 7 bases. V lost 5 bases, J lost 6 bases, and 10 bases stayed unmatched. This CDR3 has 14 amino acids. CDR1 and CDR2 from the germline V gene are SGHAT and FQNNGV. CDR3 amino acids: CASSPLGGLLEQYF. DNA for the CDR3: TGTGCCAGCAGCCCCCTAGGGGGCTTGCTCGAGCAGTACTTC.

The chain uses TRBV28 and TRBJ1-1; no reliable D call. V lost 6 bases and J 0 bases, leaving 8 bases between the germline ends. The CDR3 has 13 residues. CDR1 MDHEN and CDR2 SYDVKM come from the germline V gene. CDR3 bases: TGTGCCAGCAGCCCCTACATGAACACTGAAGCTTTCTTT. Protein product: CASSPYMNTEAFF.

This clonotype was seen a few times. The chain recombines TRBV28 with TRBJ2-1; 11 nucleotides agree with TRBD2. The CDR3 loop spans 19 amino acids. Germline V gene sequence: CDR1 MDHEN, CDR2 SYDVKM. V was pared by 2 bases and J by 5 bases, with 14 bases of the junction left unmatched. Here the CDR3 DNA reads TGTGCCAGCAGTTTACGAATGGTGGGACTAGCGGAAGGGGACAATGAGCAGTTCTTC. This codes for CASSLRMVGLAEGDNEQFF. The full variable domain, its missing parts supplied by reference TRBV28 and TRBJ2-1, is DVKVTQSSRYLVKRTGEKVFLECVQDMDHENMFWYRQDPGLGLRLIYFSYDVKMKEKGDIPEGYSVSREKKERFSLILESASTNQTSMYLCASSLRMVGLAEGDNEQFFGPGTRLTVL.

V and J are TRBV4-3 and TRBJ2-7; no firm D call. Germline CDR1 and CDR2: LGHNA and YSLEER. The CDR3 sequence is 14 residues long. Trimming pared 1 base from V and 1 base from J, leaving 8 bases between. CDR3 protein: CASSQARVSYEQYF. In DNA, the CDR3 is TGCGCCAGCAGCCAAGCCCGGGTATCCTACGAGCAGTACTTC.

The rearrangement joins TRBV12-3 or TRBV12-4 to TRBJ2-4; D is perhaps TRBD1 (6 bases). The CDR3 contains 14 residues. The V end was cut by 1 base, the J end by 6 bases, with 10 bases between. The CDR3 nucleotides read TGTGCCAGCAGTTTAGGGGGACATACAAACATTCAGTACTTC. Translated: CASSLGGHTNIQYF.

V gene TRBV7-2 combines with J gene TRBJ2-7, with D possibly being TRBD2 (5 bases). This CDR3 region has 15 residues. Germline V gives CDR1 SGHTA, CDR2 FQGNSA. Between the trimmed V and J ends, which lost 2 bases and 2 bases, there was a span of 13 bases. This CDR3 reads CASSLTLERAYEQYF. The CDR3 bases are TGTGCCAGCAGCTTAACCCTCGAGAGGGCCTACGAGCAGTACTTC.

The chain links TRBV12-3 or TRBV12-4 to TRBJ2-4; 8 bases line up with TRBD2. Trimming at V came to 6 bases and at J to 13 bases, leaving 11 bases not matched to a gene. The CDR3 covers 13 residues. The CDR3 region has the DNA TGTGCCAGCAGACCCACCGGGACTAGTATACAGTACTTC. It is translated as CASRPTGTSIQYF.

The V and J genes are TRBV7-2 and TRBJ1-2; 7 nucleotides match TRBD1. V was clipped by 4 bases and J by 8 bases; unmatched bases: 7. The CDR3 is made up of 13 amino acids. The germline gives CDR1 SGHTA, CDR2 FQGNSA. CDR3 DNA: TGTGCCAGCAGCTACCAGGGGGGATCCGGCTACACCTTC. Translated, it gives CASSYQGGSGYTF.

The CDR3 reads CASSALPGRVRQPQHF. Here the CDR3 DNA reads TGCGCCAGCAGCGCCCTCCCGGGGAGGGTAAGGCAGCCCCAGCATTTT. The chain links TRBV5-1 to TRBJ1-5; D is uncertain. V was trimmed by 4 bases and J by 7 bases, leaving 21 bases between them. Germline CDR1 and CDR2: SGHRS and YFSETQ. This CDR3 comprises 16 residues.

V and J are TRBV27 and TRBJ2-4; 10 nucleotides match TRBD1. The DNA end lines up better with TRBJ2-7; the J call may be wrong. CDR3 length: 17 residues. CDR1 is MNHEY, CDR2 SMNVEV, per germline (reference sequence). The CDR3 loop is CASSPYSGTGAYYEQYF. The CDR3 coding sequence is TGTGCCAGCAGTCCTTATTCCGGGACAGGGGCCTACTACGAGCAGTACTTC.

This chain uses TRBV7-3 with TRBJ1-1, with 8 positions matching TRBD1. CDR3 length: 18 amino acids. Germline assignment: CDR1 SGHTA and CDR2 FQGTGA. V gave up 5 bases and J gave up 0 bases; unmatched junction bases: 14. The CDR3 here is CASSVPGTGLGLNTEAFF. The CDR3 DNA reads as TGTGCCAGCAGCGTTCCAGGGACAGGCCTAGGTCTGAACACTGAAGCTTTCTTT.

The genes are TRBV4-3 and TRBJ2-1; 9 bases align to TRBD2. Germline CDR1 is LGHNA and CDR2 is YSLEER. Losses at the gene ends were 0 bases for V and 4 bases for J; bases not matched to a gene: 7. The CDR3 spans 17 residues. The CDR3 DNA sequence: TGCGCCAGCAGCCAAGATCAGGAGCGGGAGGTGTACAATGAGCAGTTCTTC. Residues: CASSQDQEREVYNEQFF.

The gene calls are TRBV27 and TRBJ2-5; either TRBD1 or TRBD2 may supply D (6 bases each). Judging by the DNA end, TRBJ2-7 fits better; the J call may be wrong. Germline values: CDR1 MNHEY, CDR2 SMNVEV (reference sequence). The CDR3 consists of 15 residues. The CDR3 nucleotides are TGTGCCAGTACCCCTGAGGGGGGAGTCCCCTACGAGCAGTACTTC. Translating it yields CASTPEGGVPYEQYF.

CDR3 nucleotide sequence: TGCAGTGCCCCTCCGGGGGACAAAAACATTCAGTACTTC. Translated, it gives CSAPPGDKNIQYF. The chain links TRBV20-1 to TRBJ2-4; a weak D match, TRBD2 (6 bases). Per the germline V gene, CDR1 is DFQATT and CDR2 is SNEGSKA (reference sequence). V lost 6 bases and J 3 bases, leaving 12 bases between the germline ends. The CDR3 extends over 13 amino acids.